Following are 25 T cell receptor beta chains from one sample sequenced in a study of blood T cell repertoires in COVID-19 (dated by TCRdb to 2018 to 2020). The method behind the library was the immunoSEQ multiplex PCR assay. This is the immuneACCESS table as TCRdb keeps it, with only in-frame sequences that have V and J called. A part of the clones is gone; compared with another copy, unresolved V genes explain less than half, and the rest is unexplained. Within this sample are some 390,000 clones, with approximately 90% of them counted one time only. 1.1% of the sample comes from the top ten. The sequencing input was PBMCs or T cells enriched from blood (not recorded which). These receptors originate from a man under 40 who had recovered from COVID-19.

CDR3 sequence (DNA): TGTGCCACCAGCAGAAGATCTAGCGGGAGGGAGGATACGCAGTATTTT. This sequence encodes CATSRRSSGREDTQYF. The chain couples TRBV15 to TRBJ2-3, with 12 bases that match TRBD2. CDR1 is LNHNV, CDR2 YYDKDF, per germline (reference sequence). The CDR3 spans 16 residues. J was trimmed by 6 bases and V by 2 bases; bases with no gene match: 6.

This clone has just a few counts. This rearrangement joins TRBV7-9 to TRBJ2-7; a weak D match, TRBD1 (6 bases). CDR1 SEHNR and CDR2 FQNEAQ come from the germline V gene (reference sequence). The CDR3 sequence is 14 residues long. Trimming took 2 bases from V and 2 from J, leaving 10 bases between them. DNA for the CDR3: TGTGCCAGCAGCTTAAAACAGGGACCCTACGAGCAGTACTTC. This sequence encodes CASSLKQGPYEQYF.

This sequence joins TRBV5-1 and TRBJ2-7, with D possibly matching TRBD2 (6 bases). Germline V lookup: CDR1 SGHRS, CDR2 YFSETQ. Trimming pared 4 bases from V and 3 bases from J, leaving 11 bases between. The CDR3 sequence is 13 residues long. This chain's CDR3 is CASSPSGLYEQYF. Here the CDR3 DNA reads TGCGCCAGCAGCCCAAGCGGGCTCTACGAGCAGTACTTC.

The gene calls are TRBV5-1 and TRBJ2-1; 13 positions match TRBD2. V lost 4 bases and J lost 8; bases outside the gene matches: 9. The CDR3 runs 16 residues. CDR1 is SGHRS, CDR2 YFSETQ, per germline. As DNA, the CDR3 is TGCGCCAGCAGCCGCCCGGGACTAGCGGGAAGGGATGAGCAGTTCTTC. This translates into CASSRPGLAGRDEQFF.

V usage is TRBV25-1 and J usage is TRBJ1-1; the D is unclear. The V and J ends lost 5 bases and 6 bases respectively, with 13 bases between them. This CDR3 has 13 amino acids. Looked up from germline, CDR1 is MGHDK and CDR2 is SYGVNS. As DNA, the CDR3 is TGTGCCAGCAGTTCCTCTCAGTCCCCTGAAGCTTTCTTT. This gives the protein CASSSSQSPEAFF. The full variable domain, in which reference TRBV25-1 and TRBJ1-1 provide the parts outside the CDR3, is EADIYQTPRYLVIGTGKKITLECSQTMGHDKMYWYQQDPGMELHLIHYSYGVNSTEKGDLSSESTVSRIRTEHFPLTLESARPSHTSQYLCASSSSQSPEAFFGQGTRLTVV.

V gene TRBV24-1 combines with J gene TRBJ2-5; D is perhaps TRBD1 (6 bases). V gave up 7 bases and J gave up 2 bases, with 13 bases separating them. Looked up from germline, CDR1 is KGHDR and CDR2 is SFDVKD. The CDR3 is made up of 14 amino acids. The CDR3: CATRGGQEQETQYF. CDR3 nucleotides: TGTGCCACCAGAGGGGGTCAGGAACAAGAGACCCAGTACTTC.

About this clone itself: In the same sample, other DNA sequences code for this CDR3. The genes are TRBV19 and TRBJ2-1; D perhaps matches TRBD1 (5 bases). The CDR3 loop spans 14 amino acids. Germline CDR1 is LNHDA and CDR2 is SQIVND (reference sequence). V was shortened by 4 bases and J by 0 bases, with 7 bases between the two germline ends. The CDR3 region is CASSTQGSYNEQFF. In DNA, the CDR3 is TGTGCCAGTAGTACCCAGGGCTCCTACAATGAGCAGTTCTTC.

The chain employs TRBV30 and TRBJ1-4, with D perhaps matching TRBD1 (5 bases). Germline V lookup: CDR1 GTSNPN, CDR2 SVGIG (reference sequence). CDR3 length equals 13 residues. Trimming took 3 bases from V and 8 from J, leaving 13 bases between them. CDR3 DNA: TGTGCCTGGAGCCCGTCGCAGGGCGAAAAACTGTTTTTT. Its translation is CAWSPSQGEKLFF.

V is TRBV6-4 and J is TRBJ1-1, with 10 bases aligning to TRBD1. Germline V gene sequence: CDR1 MRHNA, CDR2 SNTAGT. V lost 6 bases, J lost 4 bases, and 2 bases stayed unmatched. The CDR3 has 13 amino acids. The DNA for the CDR3 is TGTGCCAGCAGGGGGGACAGGGGCACTGAAGCTTTCTTT. Translation gives CASRGDRGTEAFF.

The rearrangement uses TRBV7-9 and TRBJ2-5; 9 nucleotides match TRBD2. V was clipped by 3 bases and J by 5 bases; unmatched bases: 7. The CDR3 has 15 amino acids. The V gene's germline CDR1 is SEHNR and CDR2 FQNEAQ (reference sequence). CDR3 residues: CASSLGAGGSETQYF. The CDR3 DNA reads TGTGCCAGCAGCTTGGGGGCGGGGGGGAGTGAGACCCAGTACTTC.

J is TRBJ2-1 and V is TRBV25-1, with D possibly TRBD2 on 6 matching bases. The germline CDR1 and CDR2 sequences are MGHDK and SYGVNS. CDR3 length equals 14 residues. V dropped 9 bases and J dropped 4 bases, with 16 bases sitting between them. The CDR3 nucleotides read TGTGCCAGTACCCCCCATGGACTATACAATGAGCAGTTCTTC. Its protein product is CASTPHGLYNEQFF.

V and J are TRBV7-9 and TRBJ2-2, with a weak D call TRBD2 (7 bases). The CDR3 is 14 amino acids. Germline lookup yields CDR1 SEHNR and CDR2 FQNEAQ (reference sequence). V gave up 2 bases and J gave up 10 bases, with 14 bases separating them. The CDR3 bases are TGTGCCAGCAGCTTATCTGGGGGGGCTGAGGAGCTGTTTTTT. It codes for CASSLSGGAEELFF.

The chain carries TRBV6-6 and TRBJ2-7, with TRBD2 identical over 12 bases. V lost 5 bases, J lost 2 bases, and 4 bases stayed unmatched. Germline V gene data show CDR1 as MNHNY and CDR2 as SVGAGI (reference sequence). The CDR3 is made up of 15 amino acids. CDR3 loop: CASSGLAGPTYEQYF. The CDR3 DNA is TGTGCCAGCAGTGGACTAGCGGGACCAACCTACGAGCAGTACTTC.

The V gene is TRBV10-2, the J gene TRBJ2-3, with D tentatively TRBD1 (5 bases). The CDR3 is 14 residues long. Trimming removed 3 bases from V and 4 bases from J, with 11 bases in between. CDR1 is WSHSY, CDR2 SAAADI, per germline. The CDR3 spells CASSEGADADTQYF. DNA of the CDR3: TGCGCCAGCAGTGAAGGGGCAGACGCAGATACGCAGTATTTT.

This clone has at least ten counts. CDR3 sequence: CASSQGGQRLYPYGYTF. For the CDR3, the DNA is TGTGCCAGCAGCCAAGGGGGACAGCGTCTTTATCCCTATGGCTACACCTTC. This chain connects TRBV3-1 (or the pseudogene TRBV3-2) to TRBJ1-2, with TRBD1 matching over 7 bases. The germline CDR1 and CDR2 sequences are LGHDT and YNNKEL (reference sequence). This CDR3 comprises 17 residues. After removal of 1 base from V and 4 bases from J, the junction contained 12 bases not matched to a gene.

The chain combines TRBV7-8 with TRBJ2-7; TRBD2 might be the D (5 bases). V was shortened by 1 base and J by 3 bases, with 13 bases between the two germline ends. Germline CDR1 and CDR2: SGHVS and FQNEAQ. The CDR3 is 15 residues long. The CDR3 loop is CASSLGPGTYYEQYF. The CDR3 nucleotides read TGTGCCAGCAGCTTAGGTCCGGGAACTTACTACGAGCAGTACTTC.

This rearrangement joins TRBV18 to TRBJ2-7; 9 nucleotides align to TRBD2. Per the germline V gene, CDR1 is KGHSH and CDR2 is LQKENI. The CDR3 loop spans 15 amino acids. V lost 5 bases to trimming and J lost 1 base; unmatched junction nucleotides: 6. The CDR3 reads CASSMPSGGSYEQYF. The CDR3 DNA reads TGTGCCAGCTCAATGCCGAGCGGGGGGTCCTACGAGCAGTACTTC.

The rearrangement links TRBV24-1 to TRBJ2-1; 14 positions agree with TRBD2. V gave up 3 bases and J gave up 6 bases; unmatched junction bases: 0. Germline CDR1 KGHDR, CDR2 SFDVKD. CDR3 length: 15 residues. The CDR3 is CATSDGTSGSNEQFF. DNA of the CDR3: TGTGCCACCAGTGATGGGACTAGCGGGAGCAATGAGCAGTTCTTC.

The rearrangement joins TRBV10-3 to TRBJ2-6; 7 bases are shared with TRBD1. CDR3 size: 16 residues. CDR1 and CDR2 (germline): ENHRY, SYGVKD. Unmatched junction bases numbered 6, after V lost 6 bases and J lost 1 base. The CDR3 coding sequence is TGTGCCATCAGCTTCGGGACAGTGTCTGGGGCCAACGTCCTGACTTTC. Protein sequence: CAISFGTVSGANVLTF.

This rearrangement joins TRBV5-6 to TRBJ2-7; 8 bases map to TRBD1. CDR1 is SGHDT and CDR2 is YYEEEE in the germline V gene. This CDR3 is 14 amino acids long. The junction had 3 bases not matched to a gene; V was cut back by 0 bases and J by 4 bases. The CDR3 protein is CASSLDRGVYEQYF. CDR3 DNA: TGTGCCAGCAGCTTGGACAGGGGGGTTTACGAGCAGTACTTC.

The chain employs TRBV30 and TRBJ1-1; possible D gene TRBD1, 5 bases. Germline V gene sequence: CDR1 GTSNPN, CDR2 SVGIG (reference sequence). V lost 3 bases and J lost 4, with 9 bases in between. The CDR3 spans 12 residues. The CDR3 nucleotides read TGTGCCTGGAGGGCGGGGGGCACTGAAGCTTTCTTT. It translates to CAWRAGGTEAFF.

V gene TRBV29-1 combines with J gene TRBJ2-7; 13 nucleotides match TRBD2. With V trimmed by 6 bases and J by 6 bases, 11 bases remained unmatched. The CDR3 sequence is 15 residues long. Germline CDR1 and CDR2: SQVTM and ANQGSEA. The CDR3 loop is CSVVLAGGPRGEQYF. CDR3 bases: TGCAGCGTAGTACTAGCGGGAGGGCCTAGAGGCGAGCAGTACTTC.

The chain recombines TRBV29-1 with TRBJ2-1, with D maybe TRBD2 (6 bases). Trimming pared 5 bases from V and 4 bases from J, leaving 12 bases between. The germline V gene has CDR1 SQVTM and CDR2 ANQGSEA. The CDR3 extends over 13 amino acids. Written as DNA, the CDR3 is TGCAGCGTTCTGGGGAGGTCTTACAATGAGCAGTTCTTC. Its translation is CSVLGRSYNEQFF.

This chain joins TRBV29-1 and TRBJ1-1; no firm D call. The germline CDR1 and CDR2 sequences are SQVTM and ANQGSEA. The CDR3 has 14 amino acids. The ends were cut back, 7 bases at V and 0 bases at J, with 15 bases in the middle. The CDR3 bases are TGCAGCGCTGTCCGTTCGGTAGTGAACACTGAAGCTTTCTTT. Protein: CSAVRSVVNTEAFF.

The chain recombines TRBV27 with TRBJ2-1; tentatively, D is TRBD1 (6 bases). Germline assignment: CDR1 MNHEY and CDR2 SMNVEV (reference sequence). Trimming cost V 3 bases and J 4 bases, with 13 bases left between them. The CDR3 is 15 residues long. The CDR3, as DNA: TGTGCCAGCAGTTTCTCCGGGACACCGTACAATGAGCAGTTCTTC. Translated, it gives CASSFSGTPYNEQFF.